Listed below are T cell receptor beta chains from one sample, sequenced in a study of response to subunit inactivated influenza vaccine. MiXCR, run by TCRdb on the RT-PCR reads, gives a single entry per CDR3 protein. The top ten clones hold approximately 13% of a sample with more than 450,000 distinct CDR3 sequences, less than 8% of them seen once. The material was PBMCs from blood, obtained 23 to 25 months after vaccination. The receptors shown here come from a man aged 50-75 years who received an inactivated influenza vaccine. Both conserved end residues are part of each CDR3. The D gene is left open where the match is weak. The size of a clone is reported for some rows only, either as once, few or many, or as a class for expanded clones.

size,D,length,V,J,CDR3,DNA
-,TRBD1,18,TRBV11-2,TRBJ2-7,CASSPMSPGTGGYGEQYF,TGTGCCAGCAGCCCCATGTCTCCCGGGACAGGGGGCTACGGCGAGCAGTACTTC
few,-,13,TRBV6-6,TRBJ2-1,CASSATVQNEQFF,TGTGCCAGCAGTGCGACAGTACAAAATGAGCAGTTCTTC
-,TRBD1,14,TRBV25-1,TRBJ2-5,CASSELTGKETQYF,TGTGCCAGCAGTGAATTGACAGGGAAAGAGACCCAGTACTTC
-,-,13,TRBV9,TRBJ1-2,CASSAGGSYGYTF,TGTGCCAGCAGCGCGGGGGGGTCTTATGGCTACACCTTC
many,-,12,TRBV18,TRBJ1-5,CASAGTNQPQHF,TGTGCCAGCGCCGGAACTAATCAGCCCCAGCATTTT
many,-,13,TRBV18,TRBJ2-5,CASSPTIQETQYF,TGTGCCAGCTCACCGACCATCCAAGAGACCCAGTACTTC
many,-,17,TRBV15,TRBJ2-2,CATSRDLGALNTGELFF,TGTGCCACCAGCAGAGATCTAGGGGCACTAAACACCGGGGAGCTGTTTTTT
-,-,13,TRBV10-3,TRBJ1-1,CAISGAKNTEAFF,TGTGCCATCAGCGGGGCCAAGAACACTGAAGCTTTCTTT
many,-,11,TRBV29-1,TRBJ1-1,CSVGANTEAFF,TGCAGCGTTGGAGCGAACACTGAAGCTTTCTTT
-,TRBD1,15,TRBV20-1,TRBJ1-5,CSASGQEHSNQPQHF,TGCAGTGCCTCGGGACAGGAACATAGCAATCAGCCCCAGCATTTT
few,-,16,TRBV5-1,TRBJ2-5,CASSLGGTPTQETQYF,TGCGCCAGCAGCTTGGGAGGAACTCCCACCCAAGAGACCCAGTACTTC
-,-,14,TRBV10-3,TRBJ2-3,CAISGWGATDTQYF,TGTGCCATCAGTGGCTGGGGGGCCACAGATACGCAGTATTTT
few,-,15,TRBV5-1,TRBJ2-3,CASSWGDRDTDTQYF,TGCGCCAGCAGCTGGGGGGACAGAGACACAGATACGCAGTATTTT
few,-,13,TRBV30,TRBJ2-7,CAWMKGPPDEQYF,TGTGCCTGGATGAAGGGACCCCCCGACGAGCAGTACTTC
many,TRBD2,13,TRBV20-1,TRBJ2-1,CSASIAGANEQFF,TGCAGTGCATCAATAGCGGGAGCCAATGAGCAGTTCTTC
few,-,12,TRBV28,TRBJ1-1,CASSPQGSGTFF,TGTGCCAGCAGTCCTCAGGGGAGTGGGACTTTCTTT
many,-,15,TRBV5-1,TRBJ2-1,CASSQNPTSYNEQFF,TGCGCCAGCAGCCAGAACCCAACCTCCTACAATGAGCAGTTCTTC
few,-,13,TRBV24-1,TRBJ2-5,CATSDRDGETQYF,TGTGCCACCAGTGACCGGGACGGAGAGACCCAGTACTTC
many,-,12,TRBV29-1,TRBJ2-2,CSVQFRSGELFF,TGCAGCGTTCAGTTTCGATCCGGGGAGCTGTTTTTT
few,TRBD1,15,TRBV5-1,TRBJ2-1,CASSFWGTDYNEQFF,TGCGCCAGCAGCTTTTGGGGGACAGATTACAATGAGCAGTTCTTC
few,-,14,TRBV7-9,TRBJ1-4,CASSNGQSNEKLFF,TGTGCCAGCAGCAACGGACAGTCTAATGAAAAACTGTTTTTT
many,TRBD1,16,TRBV7-3,TRBJ2-5,CASSLMGQGIGETQYF,TGTGCCAGCAGCTTAATGGGACAGGGGATAGGGGAGACCCAGTACTTC
many,-,14,TRBV20-1,TRBJ1-1,CSARFGGPNTEAFF,TGCAGTGCTAGATTTGGGGGGCCGAACACTGAAGCTTTCTTT
few,TRBD2,17,TRBV9,TRBJ2-1,CASSADNLAGVYNEQFF,TGTGCCAGCAGCGCCGACAACCTAGCGGGAGTATACAATGAGCAGTTCTTC
-,TRBD2,17,TRBV27,TRBJ2-5,CASRPQAGTSGRETQYF,TGTGCCAGCAGACCCCAGGCCGGGACTAGCGGAAGAGAGACCCAGTACTTC
-,TRBD1,19,TRBV4-3,TRBJ2-1,CASSQESPDRGFSYNEQFF,TGCGCCAGCAGCCAAGAATCTCCGGACAGGGGGTTTTCCTACAATGAGCAGTTCTTC
-,-,11,TRBV29-1,TRBJ2-3,CSAKQGDTQYF,TGCAGCGCCAAACAGGGAGATACGCAGTATTTT
many,TRBD2,12,TRBV20-1,TRBJ2-5,CSAPGLKETQYF,TGCAGTGCCCCGGGACTAAAAGAGACCCAGTACTTC
few,TRBD1,14,TRBV29-1,TRBJ2-7,CSVEPRTGNYEQYF,TGCAGCGTTGAACCTAGGACAGGGAACTACGAGCAGTACTTC
few,-,13,TRBV7-2,TRBJ2-7,CASSLAVSYEQYF,TGTGCCAGCAGCTTGGCGGTCTCCTACGAGCAGTACTTC
few,TRBD2,17,TRBV30,TRBJ2-3,CAWSLGASGGATDTQYF,TGTGCCTGGAGTCTCGGGGCTAGCGGGGGGGCGACAGATACGCAGTATTTT
-,-,16,TRBV7-9,TRBJ2-2,CASSSGTPPNTGELFF,TGTGCCAGCAGCTCTGGGACTCCTCCGAACACCGGGGAGCTGTTTTTT
many,TRBD1,12,TRBV20-1,TRBJ2-7,CSANHRGNEQYF,TGCAGTGCAAACCACAGGGGCAACGAGCAGTACTTC
many,-,12,TRBV29-1,TRBJ2-5,CSVATGRGTQYF,TGCAGCGTTGCCACGGGCCGGGGGACCCAGTACTTC
-,TRBD2,19,TRBV11-2,TRBJ2-7,CASSTGTSGRVYTSYEQYF,TGTGCCAGCAGCACAGGGACTAGCGGGAGGGTTTATACCTCCTACGAGCAGTACTTC
-,-,15,TRBV20-1,TRBJ2-1,CSAREAGRLYNEQFF,TGCAGTGCTAGGGAAGCCGGGAGACTATACAATGAGCAGTTCTTC
few,-,14,TRBV12-3/TRBV12-4,TRBJ1-6,CASSLPPGNSPLHF,TGTGCCAGCAGCCTCCCTCCGGGTAATTCACCCCTCCACTTT
once,-,16,TRBV6-1,TRBJ2-1,CASRGASWGSYNEQFF,TGTGCCAGCAGAGGTGCTAGCTGGGGTTCCTACAATGAGCAGTTCTTC
few,TRBD2,18,TRBV24-1,TRBJ2-2,CATSDTIKAGGRTGELFF,TGTGCCACCAGTGATACCATCAAAGCGGGAGGCCGCACCGGGGAGCTGTTTTTT
many,TRBD1,14,TRBV27,TRBJ2-7,CASSLQGVPYEQYF,TGTGCCAGCAGTTTACAGGGGGTACCCTACGAGCAGTACTTC
-,-,13,TRBV20-1,TRBJ2-5,CSARDGSQETQYF,TGCAGTGCTAGAGATGGAAGCCAAGAGACCCAGTACTTC
many,-,12,TRBV25-1,TRBJ1-1,CASSLGITEAFF,TGTGCCAGCAGCCTAGGTATCACTGAAGCTTTCTTT
-,-,14,TRBV14,TRBJ2-7,CASSTLEPSYEQYF,TGTGCCAGCAGCACACTCGAGCCCTCCTACGAGCAGTACTTC
-,-,16,TRBV7-8,TRBJ1-2,CASSPTPGVGFHGYTF,TGTGCCAGCAGCCCCACCCCGGGGGTGGGGTTCCATGGCTACACCTTC
-,-,16,TRBV6-2/TRBV6-3,TRBJ1-5,CASSYSAGTGFSAQHF,TGTGCCAGCAGTTACTCGGCCGGGACGGGATTTTCGGCCCAGCATTTT
many,-,15,TRBV24-1,TRBJ2-7,CATSPSDSTPDEQYF,TGTGCCACCAGTCCCTCGGACAGCACCCCTGACGAGCAGTACTTC
-,-,14,TRBV28,TRBJ2-5,CASSPKGRVETQYF,TGTGCCAGCAGCCCTAAAGGAAGGGTAGAGACCCAGTACTTC
many,-,13,TRBV12-3/TRBV12-4,TRBJ2-7,CASNFGQTYEQYF,TGTGCCAGCAATTTCGGGCAGACCTACGAGCAGTACTTC
many,-,19,TRBV4-3,TRBJ1-6,CASSQDIGQSSSYNSPLHF,TGCGCCAGCAGCCAAGACATCGGACAGTCGAGCTCCTATAATTCACCCCTCCACTTT
-,-,14,TRBV15,TRBJ2-3,CATSRQEGPDTQYF,TGTGCCACCAGCAGACAGGAGGGGCCGGATACGCAGTATTTT
-,-,14,TRBV6-1,TRBJ2-5,CASRVDWHTETQYF,TGTGCCAGCAGGGTTGATTGGCACACGGAGACCCAGTACTTC
many,TRBD2,16,TRBV28,TRBJ2-2,CASSLGLAGSNGELFF,TGTGCCAGCAGTTTGGGTCTAGCGGGATCTAACGGGGAGCTGTTTTTT
few,-,15,TRBV6-2/TRBV6-3,TRBJ2-5,CASGPSRGTSMTQYF,TGTGCCAGCGGACCCTCGAGAGGCACCAGTATGACCCAGTACTTC
-,TRBD1,14,TRBV5-1,TRBJ1-3,CASSEGTVGNTIYF,TGCGCCAGCAGCGAGGGGACAGTTGGAAACACCATATATTTT
few,-,16,TRBV12-3/TRBV12-4,TRBJ1-2,CASSSLGIGRPDGYTF,TGTGCCAGCAGTTCCCTAGGAATCGGACGCCCAGATGGCTACACCTTC
few,TRBD2,16,TRBV7-7,TRBJ2-5,CASSRGLAGFQETQYF,TGTGCTAGCAGCCGGGGACTAGCGGGGTTCCAAGAGACCCAGTACTTC
few,TRBD1,15,TRBV6-1,TRBJ2-3,CASSGQGAFTDTQYF,TGTGCCAGCAGTGGACAGGGCGCCTTCACAGATACGCAGTATTTT